This T cell receptor beta chain appears in the sequencing data of a study of early T cells in non-severe SARS-CoV-2 infection. MiXCR was run by TCRdb on the 5' RACE reads, yielding one entry per CDR3 protein. Among approximately 45,000 distinct CDR3 sequences, 6.1% were seen once, and the ten largest hold roughly 12%. The V gene's germline CDR1 is LNHDA and CDR2 SQIVND (reference sequence). V was pared by 7 bases and J by 0 bases, with 13 bases between. The CDR3 contains 15 residues. The genes are TRBV19 and TRBJ1-5, with D unclear. The clonotype comes from an adult who was a healthcare worker with PCR-confirmed SARS-CoV-2 infection or an uninfected control (not recorded which). The sample taken for sequencing was whole blood. The CDR3 DNA is TGTGCCAGTATGGAGCAGAAAAATAGCAATCAGCCCCAGCATTTT. Protein product: CASMEQKNSNQPQHF.